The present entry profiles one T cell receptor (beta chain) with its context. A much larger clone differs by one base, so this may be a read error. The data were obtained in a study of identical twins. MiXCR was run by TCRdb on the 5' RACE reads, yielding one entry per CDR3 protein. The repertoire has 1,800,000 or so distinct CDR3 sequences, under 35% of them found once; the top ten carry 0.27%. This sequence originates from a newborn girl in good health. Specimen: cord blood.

In DNA, the CDR3 is TGTGCCAGCAGCTTCCGGGACAGGGTCTGGAGATCGCAGTACTTC. Residues: CASSFRDRVWRSQYF. V gene TRBV21-1 combines with J gene TRBJ2-7; the table's D call, TRBD1, has no DNA check behind it. TRBV21-1 is labeled a pseudogene. The CDR3 covers 15 residues.